One and the same sample provided the 18 T cell receptor beta chains below, sequenced in a study of blood T cells in healthy people across ages. Through a sample-barcoded 5' primer and a J-beta primer mix, a second PCR was run for roughly 6 to 11 cycles. TCRdb reprocessed the 5' RACE reads via MiXCR and lists one record per CDR3 protein. The sample holds over 550,000 distinct CDR3 sequences, about 30% seen once. The sample was blood. These receptor sequences come from an elderly woman in good health.

Concerning this clonotype: One base away lies a much larger clone, so this may be a sequencing read error. The chain couples TRBV29-1 to TRBJ1-1; D unclear. Deletions cut 5 bases from V and 3 bases from J, with 19 bases between. Germline CDR1 and CDR2: SQVTM and ANQGSEA. The CDR3 runs 15 residues. The CDR3 DNA reads TGCAGCGTTCGGTGGCCCCAAGGATGGGACACTGAAGCTTTCTTT. The encoded protein is CSVRWPQGWDTEAFF.

This clonotype was recorded many times. This sequence joins TRBV20-1 and TRBJ2-1, with unresolved D. CDR3 length equals 11 residues. V lost 4 bases and J 5 bases, leaving 6 bases between the germline ends. Per the germline V gene, CDR1 is DFQATT and CDR2 is SNEGSKA (reference sequence). DNA of the CDR3: TGCAGTGCTACCGATAACAATGAGCAGTTCTTC. It is translated as CSATDNNEQFF.

This sequence joins TRBV5-1 and TRBJ2-3; D uncertain. The CDR3 is made up of 14 amino acids. CDR1 SGHRS and CDR2 YFSETQ come from the germline V gene. V shed 1 base and J shed 2 bases, with 8 bases lying between them. CDR3 in DNA: TGCGCCAGCAGCTTGCAACCAGACACAGATACGCAGTATTTT. Residues: CASSLQPDTDTQYF.

The DNA for the CDR3 is TGTGCCAATGAGGGGACAGGTTGGAATGAGCAGTTCTTC. Translating it yields CANEGTGWNEQFF. J is TRBJ2-1 and V is TRBV7-9; TRBD1 matches at 8 bases. Germline CDR1 reads SEHNR; CDR2 reads FQNEAQ (reference sequence). V dropped 10 bases and J dropped 7; count of bases not matched to a gene: 9. The length of the CDR3 is 13 residues.

This rearrangement joins TRBV11-3 to TRBJ2-1; tentative D call: TRBD2 (7 bases). Trimming took off 0 bases at V and 6 bases at J, with 15 bases between the two ends. The CDR3 loop spans 16 amino acids. The germline gives CDR1 SGHNT, CDR2 YENEEA. The CDR3 nucleotides read TGTGCCAGCAGCTTAGATACGAGGGGGGGCCGCAATGAGCAGTTCTTC. Amino acid sequence: CASSLDTRGGRNEQFF. The variable domain in full, with the rest retrieved from reference TRBV11-3 and TRBJ2-1, is EAGVVQSPRYKIIEKKQPVAFWCNPISGHNTLYWYLQNLGQGPELLIRYENEEAVDDSQLPKDRFSAERLKGVDSTLKIQPAELGDSAVYLCASSLDTRGGRNEQFFGPGTRLTVL.

This clonotype occurred a few times. The chain joins TRBV4-1 to TRBJ1-6, with 7 bases that match TRBD1. CDR1 is MGHRA, CDR2 YSYEKL, per germline. The trim removed 1 base at V and 0 bases at J, leaving 6 bases unmatched. This CDR3 region has 18 residues. CDR3 sequence: CASSQVQGGSSYNSPLHF. In DNA, the CDR3 is TGCGCCAGCAGCCAAGTGCAGGGGGGGAGCTCCTATAATTCACCCCTCCACTTT.

This clonotype has only a few counts. This could be a read error, since a much larger clone is one nucleotide away. This chain links TRBV7-2 with TRBJ2-3; tentatively, D is TRBD1 or TRBD2 (5 bases each). Germline values: CDR1 SGHTA, CDR2 FQGNSA. This CDR3 is 14 amino acids long. The V gene lost 4 bases and the J gene lost 2 bases, with 10 bases spanning the gap. CDR3 protein: CASSSGPFTDTQYF. The CDR3 nucleotides read TGTGCCAGCAGCTCGGGACCCTTCACAGATACGCAGTATTTT.

This clonotype was counted between two and nine times. A read error may explain this, as a much larger clone is one base away. The rearrangement uses TRBV7-2 and TRBJ2-1; no definite D call. CDR1 SGHTA and CDR2 FQGNSA come from the germline V gene. CDR3 length: 16 residues. This CDR3 reads CASSLGPGSSHNEQFF. The CDR3 region has the DNA TGTGCCAGCAGCTTAGGACCAGGCTCCTCCCACAATGAGCAGTTCTTC.

As concerns this clonotype: A read error may account for a junction end that differs from germline. The chain joins TRBV14 to TRBJ1-2; D is perhaps TRBD1 (5 bases). The CDR3 covers 12 residues. Germline-derived CDR1 and CDR2 are SGHDN and FVKESK. The DNA for the CDR3 is TGTGCCTGCAGCCAAGGGGAGTCGGGCTACACCTTC. Residues: CACSQGESGYTF. The full variable domain, completed using reference TRBV14 and TRBJ1-2, is EAGVTQFPSHSVIEKGQTVTLRCDPISGHDNLYWYRRVMGKEIKFLLHFVKESKQDESGMPNNRFLAERTGGTYSTLKVQPAELEDSGVYFCACSQGESGYTFGSGTRLTVV.

This clonotype occurred many times. CDR3 nucleotide sequence: TGCGCCAGCAGCTTTCTAGCGGGGGGCGCCACAGATACGCAGTATTTT. It codes for CASSFLAGGATDTQYF. The V call is TRBV5-1, the J call TRBJ2-3, with 11 positions matching TRBD2. Germline CDR1 reads SGHRS; CDR2 reads YFSETQ. V gave up 2 bases and J gave up 2 bases; unmatched junction bases: 4. CDR3 length: 16 amino acids.

This chain connects TRBV7-2 to TRBJ2-4; 9 nucleotides agree with TRBD1. The DNA end lines up better with TRBJ2-7; the J call may be wrong. This CDR3 contains 14 residues. CDR1 and CDR2 from the germline V gene are SGHTA and FQGNSA. CDR3 in amino acids: CASSFDRGDYEQYF. For the CDR3, the DNA is TGTGCCAGCAGCTTCGACAGGGGGGACTACGAGCAGTACTTC.

The sample holds many counts of this clonotype. The chain links TRBV14 to TRBJ2-5; 8 bases fit TRBD2. The CDR3 consists of 21 residues. Germline loops: CDR1 SGHDN, CDR2 FVKESK. V was clipped by 5 bases and J by 0 bases; unmatched bases: 23. CDR3 amino acids: CASSVGYGERGSSIHQETQYF. CDR3 DNA: TGTGCCAGCAGCGTCGGCTATGGCGAGCGGGGGAGCTCAATCCACCAAGAGACCCAGTACTTC.

There are many counts of this clonotype. The gene calls are TRBV6-1 and TRBJ1-5; 9 bases line up with TRBD1. This CDR3 has 15 residues. The V gene end was trimmed by 6 bases and the J gene end by 7 bases; junction bases not matched to a gene: 10. Per germline, CDR1 MNHNS and CDR2 SASEGT. The CDR3: CASRGGTGTTQPQHF. The CDR3 DNA sequence: TGTGCCAGCAGGGGAGGGACAGGGACGACCCAGCCCCAGCATTTT.

This clonotype was recorded many times. The rearrangement links TRBV7-8 to TRBJ2-3; 7 positions agree with TRBD1. Germline V lookup: CDR1 SGHVS, CDR2 FQNEAQ. The CDR3 has 16 amino acids. V was pared by 5 bases and J by 5 bases, with 13 bases of the junction left unmatched. In DNA form, the CDR3 reads TGTGCCAGCAGCCCCCCAACAGGGGCCCAGGGAGATACGCAGTATTTT. Translating it yields CASSPPTGAQGDTQYF.

Note on this clonotype: Given a much more abundant clone one base away, this may be a read error. This chain connects TRBV6-6 to TRBJ2-1; possible D gene TRBD2, 6 bases. Matching the DNA end better, TRBJ2-7 makes the J call doubtful. CDR1 is MNHNY and CDR2 is SVGAGI in the germline V gene (reference sequence). The CDR3 loop spans 15 amino acids. CDR3 DNA: TGTGCCAGCAGTTACCCGGGAGTTTCCTACAATGAGCAGTACTTC. Protein sequence: CASSYPGVSYNEQYF.

This clonotype has at least ten counts. This chain connects TRBV27 to TRBJ1-5; TRBD1 aligns across 9 bases. Germline values: CDR1 MNHEY, CDR2 SMNVEV (reference sequence). This CDR3 spans 19 amino acids. Losses at the gene ends were 6 bases for V and 2 bases for J; bases not matched to a gene: 17. DNA for the CDR3: TGTGCCAGCAGGTCCCTCCGGGACAGGGCAAATATAGGCAATCAGCCCCAGCATTTT. This sequence encodes CASRSLRDRANIGNQPQHF.

This clonotype was seen just once. The genes are TRBV27 and TRBJ2-3, with D uncertain. V was cut by 5 bases and J by 4 bases, with 16 bases left in between. The CDR3 is made up of 15 amino acids. Looked up from germline, CDR1 is MNHEY and CDR2 is SMNVEV (reference sequence). In DNA form, the CDR3 reads TGTGCCAGCAGTCCCATGTCCGGTGGCGCAGATACGCAGTATTTT. Encoded protein: CASSPMSGGADTQYF.

The sample holds many counts of this clonotype. V and J are TRBV29-1 and TRBJ1-2; TRBD1 matches at 8 bases. The length of the CDR3 is 13 residues. The germline V gene has CDR1 SQVTM and CDR2 ANQGSEA. V dropped 6 bases and J dropped 2; count of bases not matched to a gene: 5. Here the CDR3 reads CSVWTGRNYGYTF. The CDR3 DNA reads TGCAGCGTCTGGACAGGGAGAAACTATGGCTACACCTTC.